The rows below give T cell receptor beta chains drawn from one sample of a study of T cells in Graves' hyperthyroidism and ophthalmopathy. TCRdb passed the multiplex PCR reads through MiXCR, listing each CDR3 protein once. The data show nearly 600,000 distinct CDR3 sequences, 14% seen once. The specimen was blood. The receptor source for this set is a woman aged 18-30 years with Graves' ophthalmopathy. Each CDR3 is given with its conserved first and last residue. D genes are given only for firm matches. Some rows have no size entry. The others give once, few or many, or a class for an expanded clone.

many | - | TRBV5-1 | CASSLGQGGRTEAFF
few | - | TRBV6-1 | CASSYIGRGNTEAFF
many | TRBD2 | TRBV11-2 | CASSFRSGGKNEQFF
few | - | TRBV25-1 | CASSGSDRPGNIQYF
few | - | TRBV28 | CASSWDREYTEAFF
few | - | TRBV19 | CASSPGRTNEKLFF
many | TRBD1 | TRBV28 | CATDTGDAEQFF
few | - | TRBV24-1 | CATSGPRDGTNGELFF
- | TRBD1 | TRBV28 | CASTPTAGTGGSYEQYF
many | - | TRBV6-1 | CASSETLNTEAFF
few | - | TRBV29-1 | CSVEDGNTIYF
- | TRBD1 | TRBV5-6 | CASRPGQGESPLHF
few | - | TRBV30 | CAWQGTGPNTIYF
many | TRBD2 | TRBV7-8 | CASSFGLAPYNEQFF
- | TRBD2 | TRBV19 | CASSIVVDWLAGGPDEQFF
many | TRBD2 | TRBV20-1 | CSALGLADSYEQYF
- | - | TRBV7-9 | CASSDQLGGEQFF
few | - | TRBV19 | CASSSDPGELFF
- | - | TRBV9 | CASSEKSGLWEQFF
few | TRBD1 | TRBV19 | CASSPWGQGPNYGYTF
once | TRBD2 | TRBV29-1 | CNSARGNGQFF
- | - | TRBV28 | CASSWWGRSNEKLFF
many | - | TRBV20-1 | CSARDPGAGTYEQYF
many | TRBD1 | TRBV3-1 | CASSHKTGPNEQFF
- | TRBD1 | TRBV18 | CASSRGQGHGELFF
many | TRBD1 | TRBV9 | CASSVNSRGPDTQYF
- | TRBD1 | TRBV12-3/TRBV12-4 | CASSFDDRGTDQPQHF
many | - | TRBV10-3 | CAISDTRSGNEKLFF
many | - | TRBV7-7 | CASSQTMAATDTQYF
- | - | TRBV4-1 | CASSPFAGGFYGYTF
few | TRBD2 | TRBV5-1 | CASTRTGGGYEQYF
- | TRBD2 | TRBV6-6 | CASSYSGTSGRISADEQFF
many | TRBD2 | TRBV4-1 | CASSQEGPGTSGRYEQFF
many | - | TRBV6-1 | CASRSRGLNEQFF
many | TRBD1 | TRBV2 | CASLGGTANTGELFF
few | - | TRBV9 | CASSVARGGTYSGNTIYF
many | TRBD1 | TRBV6-1 | CASSADRVGTEAFF
many | TRBD2 | TRBV7-6 | CASSLVAGGSYNEQFF
many | - | TRBV11-2 | CASSYGTGEQFF
many | - | TRBV7-9 | CASSFLDTEAFF
few | TRBD2 | TRBV18 | CASPGTSDLGEQFF
many | - | TRBV9 | CASSPPLGVGTEAFF
many | TRBD1 | TRBV6-1 | CASSTGGGFEKLFF
many | TRBD2 | TRBV29-1 | CSTPTTSGQPARTQYF
many | - | TRBV20-1 | CSARAGTLRGYTF
many | - | TRBV24-1 | CATSDSRGVPYEQYF
few | - | TRBV29-1 | CSVELGGSYNEQFF
many | TRBD1 | TRBV28 | CASSSPTGPETQYF
many | TRBD1 | TRBV5-5 | CASSLGGTGGFEQYF
- | TRBD2 | TRBV6-2/TRBV6-3 | CASSYSRTSGGTDTQYF
few | - | TRBV27 | CASSRGAYYGYTF
many | TRBD2 | TRBV12-3/TRBV12-4 | CASSLDGRAGELFF
- | TRBD2 | TRBV28 | CASLVSGRAREQFF
- | TRBD1 | TRBV7-9 | CASSLPGQGTGELLF
many | - | TRBV12-3/TRBV12-4 | CASSLAPGGAEQETQYF